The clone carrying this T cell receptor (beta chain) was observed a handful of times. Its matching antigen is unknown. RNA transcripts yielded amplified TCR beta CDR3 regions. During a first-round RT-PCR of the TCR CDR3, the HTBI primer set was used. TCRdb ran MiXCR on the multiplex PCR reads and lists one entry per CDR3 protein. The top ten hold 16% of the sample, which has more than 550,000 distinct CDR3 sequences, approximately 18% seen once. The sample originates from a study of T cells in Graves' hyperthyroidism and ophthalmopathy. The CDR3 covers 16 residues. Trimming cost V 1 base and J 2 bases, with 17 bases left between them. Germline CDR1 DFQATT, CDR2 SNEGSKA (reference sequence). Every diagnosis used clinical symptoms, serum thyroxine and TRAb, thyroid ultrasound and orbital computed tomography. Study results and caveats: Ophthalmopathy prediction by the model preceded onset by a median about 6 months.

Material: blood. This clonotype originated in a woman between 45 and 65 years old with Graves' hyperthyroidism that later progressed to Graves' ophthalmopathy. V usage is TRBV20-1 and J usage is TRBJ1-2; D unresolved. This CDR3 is CSARVQRQIRNYGYTF. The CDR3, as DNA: TGCAGTGCTAGAGTACAGAGGCAAATAAGGAACTATGGCTACACCTTC.